The present T cell receptor beta chain was sequenced within a study of blood T cell repertoires in COVID-19. Study details: Acute and convalescent COVID-19 specimens originated in the United States, Italy and Spain.

Clones were read by immunoSEQ multiplex PCR, and TCRdb kept only the in-frame ones, dropping some. In the table there are some 200,000 clones, roughly four fifths of which are singletons. Trimming took 4 bases from V and 1 from J, leaving 8 bases between them. The CDR3 contains 14 residues. Germline assignment: CDR1 LGHNA and CDR2 YNFKEQ. Specimen: peripheral blood. The chain has TRBV4-2 and TRBJ2-1; tentatively, D is TRBD2 (5 bases). The TCR originated in a woman aged 55-75 years with acute or convalescent COVID-19. The CDR3 DNA reads TGTGCCAGCAGCCCCAGAGGGTCCTACAATGAGCAGTTCTTC. This codes for CASSPRGSYNEQFF.